The present TCR beta chain was sequenced within a study of shared clonotypes between healthy human individuals. General study points: Tissue TCR repertoires likely differ from these blood-only repertoires. Naive subsets, compared against memory subsets, generally had larger estimated richness values.

Concerning this clone: The antigen remains unidentified.

Across several immunoSEQ plates, the genomic DNA of each subset was split evenly. The protocol was immunoSEQ multiplex PCR, while the TCRdb copy is restricted to in-frame clones and leaves out a portion. The table includes about 2.3 million clones, 90% to 95% detected once. The sequence was obtained from a man younger than 35 in good health. Some clones in this sample may be carry-over from other donors' samples. The sequencing input was naive CD4+ T cells from PBMCs. Subset denoted: CD45RA+ positively selected.

This chain's CDR3 is CASSLGVPNSPLHF. DNA for the CDR3: TGTGCCAGCAGCTTAGGGGTACCTAATTCACCCCTCCACTTT. The chain carries TRBV7-2 and TRBJ1-6, with D hard to call. Germline V gene sequence: CDR1 SGHTA, CDR2 FQGNSA. V was cut by 1 base and J by 6 bases, with 7 bases left in between. The CDR3 loop spans 14 amino acids.